These 8 T cell receptor beta chains share one sample of origin, sequenced in a study of blood T cell repertoires in COVID-19. This table comes from immunoSEQ multiplex PCR, and its TCRdb copy is limited to in-frame clones, with some not included. The repertoire consists of some 130,000 clones, with around 90% occurring once and the leading ten covering about 4%. The sequencing input was peripheral blood. All receptors derive from a man in his forties or fifties with active COVID-19.

The genes are TRBV19 and TRBJ2-3, with D possibly matching TRBD1 (6 bases). V lost 5 bases to trimming and J lost 5 bases, with 20 bases between them. Germline V lookup: CDR1 LNHDA, CDR2 SQIVND (reference sequence). The CDR3 covers 16 residues. CDR3 sequence reads: CASSLKKRGSGDTQYF. Here the CDR3 DNA reads TGTGCCAGTAGTCTTAAAAAGAGGGGGAGTGGAGATACGCAGTATTTT.

This clone was found once. This chain connects TRBV7-2 to TRBJ2-1; 10 positions agree with TRBD2. CDR1 and CDR2 from the germline V gene are SGHTA and FQGNSA. V lost 5 bases, J lost 7 bases, and 11 bases stayed unmatched. There are 16 residues in the CDR3. Written as DNA, the CDR3 is TGTGCCAGCAGCGTGGGAAGGACTAGCGGTCTAAATGAGCAGTTCTTC. This codes for CASSVGRTSGLNEQFF.

The chain has TRBV9 and TRBJ2-3; 7 nucleotides match TRBD1. Losses at the gene ends were 0 bases for V and 3 bases for J; bases not matched to a gene: 4. Germline V gene lookup returns CDR1 SGDLS and CDR2 YYNGEE. The CDR3 contains 15 residues. CDR3 nucleotide sequence: TGTGCCAGCAGCGTAGGTCAGGGGGTTACAGATACGCAGTATTTT. Its translation: CASSVGQGVTDTQYF.

The chain joins TRBV10-3 to TRBJ1-2; no definite D call. The CDR3 contains 12 residues. The V gene's germline CDR1 is ENHRY and CDR2 SYGVKD. The V end was cut by 3 bases, the J end by 11 bases, with 13 bases between. The CDR3 protein is CAISELGRVYTF. CDR3 in DNA: TGTGCCATCAGTGAATTGGGGAGGGTTTACACCTTC.

The rearrangement joins TRBV4-2 to TRBJ2-3; 14 bases are a match to TRBD2. This CDR3 is built from 17 residues. Unmatched junction bases numbered 6, after V lost 2 bases and J lost 5 bases. Germline CDR1 is LGHNA and CDR2 is YNFKEQ. The DNA of the CDR3 is TGTGCCAGCAGCCAACTTGGGACTAGCGGGAGTATAGATACGCAGTATTTT. Residues: CASSQLGTSGSIDTQYF.

This chain uses TRBV29-1 with TRBJ1-2, with 7 positions matching TRBD1. The CDR3 sequence is 13 residues long. Trimming removed 4 bases from V and 6 bases from J; junction bases left unmatched: 8. CDR1 is SQVTM, CDR2 ANQGSEA, per germline. The chain's CDR3 is CSVVGTDTHGYTF. Written as DNA, the CDR3 is TGCAGCGTTGTCGGGACAGATACTCATGGCTACACCTTC.

V gene TRBV29-1 combines with J gene TRBJ2-3; 8 bases match TRBD2. The V gene end was trimmed by 6 bases and the J gene end by 2 bases; junction bases not matched to a gene: 13. The CDR3 is made up of 16 amino acids. Germline CDR1 reads SQVTM; CDR2 reads ANQGSEA. The CDR3, as DNA: TGCAGCGTCGACGGGGGGGCCCATGGACACACAGATACGCAGTATTTT. Translating gives CSVDGGAHGHTDTQYF.

The chain recombines TRBV5-5 with TRBJ2-7; 10 positions agree with TRBD1. V was clipped by 0 bases and J by 2 bases; unmatched bases: 5. The CDR3 has 16 residues. Germline V gene sequence: CDR1 SGHKS, CDR2 YYEKEE (reference sequence). The CDR3 region is CASSLGPGQGTYEQYF. The CDR3 coding sequence is TGTGCCAGCAGCTTGGGGCCGGGACAGGGGACCTACGAGCAGTACTTC.